What follows are 27 T cell receptor beta chains derived from one specimen sequenced in a study of blood T cell repertoires in COVID-19. Repertoires were generated with immunoSEQ multiplex PCR, while TCRdb's copy carries only in-frame clones and drops some. The sample has roughly 50,000 clones, 90% seen once. The sample comprised peripheral blood. Every receptor here comes from a woman in her thirties or forties with active COVID-19.

This chain connects TRBV5-4 to TRBJ2-1, with D perhaps TRBD1 (5 bases). CDR3 length: 14 residues. Per germline, CDR1 SGHNT and CDR2 YYREEE (reference sequence). The V end was cut by 0 bases, the J end by 7 bases, with 11 bases between. The CDR3 region is CASSLVGPGNEQFF. The CDR3, as DNA: TGTGCCAGCAGCTTGGTGGGGCCGGGTAATGAGCAGTTCTTC. Full variable domain (missing parts from reference TRBV5-4 and TRBJ2-1): ETGVTQSPTHLIKTRGQQVTLRCSSQSGHNTVSWYQQALGQGPQFIFQYYREEENGRGNFPPRFSGLQFPNYSSELNVNALELDDSALYLCASSLVGPGNEQFFGPGTRLTVL.

The chain carries TRBV5-1 and TRBJ1-1, with D unclear. Trimming took 0 bases from V and 1 from J, leaving 10 bases between them. CDR1 is SGHRS and CDR2 is YFSETQ in the germline V gene. CDR3 length: 15 amino acids. The CDR3 region has the DNA TGCGCCAGCAGCTTGGATCGGGGTTCGAACACTGAAGCTTTCTTT. The encoded protein is CASSLDRGSNTEAFF.

This sequence joins TRBV2 and TRBJ1-4; tentatively, D is TRBD1 (5 bases). V lost 7 bases to trimming and J lost 6 bases, with 15 bases between them. CDR1 is SNHLY and CDR2 is FYNNEI in the germline V gene. CDR3 size: 14 residues. Here the CDR3 reads CASMWGREYEKLFF. The CDR3 nucleotides are TGTGCCAGCATGTGGGGCAGGGAATATGAAAAACTGTTTTTT. Drawing the rest from reference TRBV2 and TRBJ1-4, the complete variable domain is EPEVTQTPSHQVTQMGQEVILRCVPISNHLYFYWYRQILGQKVEFLVSFYNNEISEKSEIFDDQFSVERPDGSNFTLKIRSTKLEDSAMYFCASMWGREYEKLFFGSGTQLSVL.

V usage is TRBV7-6 and J usage is TRBJ2-7, with 8 bases that match TRBD1. The J segment lost 6 bases and the V segment lost 1 base, leaving 8 bases of the junction unmatched. The CDR3 runs to 15 residues. In germline, CDR1 is SGHVS, CDR2 FNYEAQ. This chain's CDR3 is CASSLEGITGGEQYF. The CDR3 region has the DNA TGTGCCAGCAGCTTAGAGGGAATAACAGGGGGCGAGCAGTACTTC.

This CDR3 is CASSETSPYTGELFF. CDR3 DNA: TGTGCCAGCAGTGAGACTAGCCCTTACACCGGGGAGCTGTTTTTT. This chain links TRBV2 with TRBJ2-2; 7 bases map to TRBD2. Unmatched junction bases numbered 4, after V lost 3 bases and J lost 3 bases. The germline gives CDR1 SNHLY, CDR2 FYNNEI. There are 15 residues in the CDR3. The full variable domain, with the rest looked up from reference TRBV2 and TRBJ2-2, is EPEVTQTPSHQVTQMGQEVILRCVPISNHLYFYWYRQILGQKVEFLVSFYNNEISEKSEIFDDQFSVERPDGSNFTLKIRSTKLEDSAMYFCASSETSPYTGELFFGEGSRLTVL.

This clone showed up just once. The gene calls are TRBV2 and TRBJ1-4, with D possibly matching TRBD1 (5 bases). This CDR3 contains 14 residues. V gave up 8 bases and J gave up 0 bases, with 10 bases separating them. Germline values: CDR1 SNHLY, CDR2 FYNNEI. The chain's CDR3 is CASRAGTTNEKLFF. DNA for the CDR3: TGTGCCAGCCGGGCAGGGACAACTAATGAAAAACTGTTTTTT. Combining the CDR3 with reference TRBV2 and TRBJ1-4 gives the whole variable domain EPEVTQTPSHQVTQMGQEVILRCVPISNHLYFYWYRQILGQKVEFLVSFYNNEISEKSEIFDDQFSVERPDGSNFTLKIRSTKLEDSAMYFCASRAGTTNEKLFFGSGTQLSVL.

This clone was seen only once. The rearrangement joins TRBV6-6 to TRBJ2-7; unclear D gene. V gave up 6 bases and J gave up 3 bases, with 18 bases separating them. The CDR3 has 15 amino acids. Per germline, CDR1 MNHNY and CDR2 SVGAGI (reference sequence). CDR3 in DNA: TGTGCCAGCAGCCAAATGAGGAGCCTGGGCTACGAGCAGTACTTC. Residues: CASSQMRSLGYEQYF.

The chain combines TRBV5-5 with TRBJ1-5, with 9 bases identical to TRBD1. Per the germline V gene, CDR1 is SGHKS and CDR2 is YYEKEE (reference sequence). V lost 4 bases and J lost 4; bases outside the gene matches: 3. The CDR3 sequence is 14 residues long. The CDR3 loop is CASSRGTGNQPQHF. DNA for the CDR3: TGTGCCAGCAGCCGTGGGACAGGGAATCAGCCCCAGCATTTT.

V usage is TRBV18 and J usage is TRBJ1-1, with a tentative D call TRBD1 (5 bases). The CDR3 runs to 16 residues. Germline CDR1 and CDR2: KGHSH and LQKENI. Trimming shortened V by 3 bases and J by 6 bases, and 20 bases separated the two germline ends. The CDR3: CASSPRIAGRDAEAFF. The CDR3 bases are TGTGCCAGCTCACCCCGGATCGCAGGGCGGGACGCTGAAGCTTTCTTT.

This clone has a single count. J is TRBJ1-1 and V is TRBV7-8; a possible D gene is TRBD1 (6 bases). Per the germline V gene, CDR1 is SGHVS and CDR2 is FQNEAQ. Trimming shortened V by 1 base and J by 4 bases, and 10 bases separated the two germline ends. This CDR3 comprises 14 residues. CDR3 sequence (DNA): TGTGCCAGCAGCTTAGTAAACAGGGCCACTGAAGCTTTCTTT. Its protein product is CASSLVNRATEAFF.

The chain carries TRBV15 and TRBJ1-4; 7 bases match TRBD1. V was clipped by 1 base and J by 8 bases; unmatched bases: 4. The CDR3 sequence is 14 residues long. The V gene's germline CDR1 is LNHNV and CDR2 YYDKDF (reference sequence). CDR3 coding DNA: TGTGCCACCAGCAGAGGAGGGGACAGCGAAAAACTGTTTTTT. This translates into CATSRGGDSEKLFF.

The chain couples TRBV6-6 to TRBJ2-7, with 14 bases lining up with TRBD2. CDR1 is MNHNY and CDR2 is SVGAGI in the germline V gene (reference sequence). The CDR3 runs 16 residues. After removal of 3 bases from V and 6 bases from J, the junction contained 7 bases not matched to a gene. The DNA for the CDR3 is TGTGCCAGCAGTTATCCGGGACTAGCGGGGGAATCCGAGCAGTACTTC. Its translation is CASSYPGLAGESEQYF.

The chain links TRBV7-8 to TRBJ1-1; 8 positions agree with TRBD1. Germline trimming cut 4 bases from V and 1 base from J; bases unmatched to any gene: 5. CDR1 is SGHVS, CDR2 FQNEAQ, per germline. The CDR3 is made up of 15 amino acids. The CDR3 nucleotides are TGTGCCAGCAGCTCGTACAGGGGGGGGAACACTGAAGCTTTCTTT. Protein product: CASSSYRGGNTEAFF.

This chain joins TRBV7-9 and TRBJ1-1; 7 bases agree with TRBD1. Germline V gives CDR1 SEHNR, CDR2 FQNEAQ (reference sequence). CDR3 length: 14 amino acids. J gave up 1 base and V 2 bases, and 1 base lay outside the gene matches. For the CDR3, the DNA is TGTGCCAGCAGCTTAAACAGGGGGAACACTGAAGCTTTCTTT. It translates to CASSLNRGNTEAFF. Complete variable domain (other parts from reference TRBV7-9 and TRBJ1-1): DTGVSQNPRHKITKRGQNVTFRCDPISEHNRLYWYRQTLGQGPEFLTYFQNEAQLEKSRLLSDRFSAERPKGSFSTLEIQRTEQGDSAMYLCASSLNRGNTEAFFGQGTRLTVV.

About this clone itself: Distinct nucleotide sequences in the sample also encode this CDR3. V and J are TRBV19 and TRBJ2-5; 7 bases line up with TRBD1. The CDR3 covers 14 residues. The ends lost 1 base at V and 3 bases at J; junction bases unmatched: 2. Germline CDR1 reads LNHDA; CDR2 reads SQIVND (reference sequence). Written as DNA, the CDR3 is TGTGCCAGTAGTATAGGACAGGGCGAAGAGACCCAGTACTTC. Translated, it gives CASSIGQGEETQYF. Filled out from reference TRBV19 and TRBJ2-5, the complete variable domain reads DGGITQSPKYLFRKEGQNVTLSCEQNLNHDAMYWYRQDPGQGLRLIYYSQIVNDFQKGDIAEGYSVSREKKESFPLTVTSAQKNPTAFYLCASSIGQGEETQYFGPGTRLLVL.

The genes are TRBV3-1 (or the pseudogene TRBV3-2) and TRBJ2-3; 7 positions match TRBD1. This CDR3 spans 15 amino acids. V gave up 1 base and J gave up 0 bases; unmatched junction bases: 1. Germline V gene data show CDR1 as LGHDT and CDR2 as YNNKEL (reference sequence). In nucleotides, the CDR3 is TGTGCCAGCAGCCAAGGGGGACAGAGCACAGATACGCAGTATTTT. It translates to CASSQGGQSTDTQYF.

This chain connects TRBV4-1 to TRBJ2-7, with 10 nucleotides matching TRBD1. This CDR3 has 17 amino acids. J was trimmed by 3 bases and V by 1 base; bases with no gene match: 9. CDR1 MGHRA and CDR2 YSYEKL come from the germline V gene. The CDR3 coding sequence is TGCGCCAGCAGCCAAGGTTGGGGCCGGGACAGGGGCTACGAGCAGTACTTC. As protein: CASSQGWGRDRGYEQYF.

CDR3 loop: CASRGPNYGYTF. CDR3 coding DNA: TGTGCCAGCAGGGGGCCAAACTATGGCTACACCTTC. The chain joins TRBV12-3 or TRBV12-4 to TRBJ1-2; D possibly corresponds to TRBD1 (5 bases). V was clipped by 6 bases and J by 2 bases, with 7 bases between them. This CDR3 comprises 12 residues.

The chain links TRBV7-8 to TRBJ1-6; 8 bases are a match to TRBD1. The J segment lost 9 bases and the V segment lost 5 bases, leaving 6 bases of the junction unmatched. CDR1 and CDR2 from the germline V gene are SGHVS and FQNEAQ. CDR3 length: 14 amino acids. The CDR3, as DNA: TGTGCCAGCAGCCCGGACAGGGTGGGTTCACCCCTCCACTTT. Translating it yields CASSPDRVGSPLHF.

V gene TRBV11-3 combines with J gene TRBJ2-5; no definite D call. CDR3 length: 11 residues. Germline CDR1 SGHNT, CDR2 YENEEA. Trimming removed 2 bases from V and 5 bases from J, with 3 bases in between. The CDR3: CASSLLETQYF. The CDR3 bases are TGTGCCAGCAGCTTACTGGAGACCCAGTACTTC.

V gene TRBV15 combines with J gene TRBJ2-3; D remains ambiguous. CDR3 length: 15 amino acids. Between the trimmed V and J ends, which lost 0 bases and 0 bases, there was a span of 7 bases. Per the germline V gene, CDR1 is LNHNV and CDR2 is YYDKDF (reference sequence). CDR3 bases: TGTGCCACCAGCAGAGATCTAATTAGCACAGATACGCAGTATTTT. This gives the protein CATSRDLISTDTQYF. The complete variable domain, with remaining parts taken from reference TRBV15 and TRBJ2-3, reads DAMVIQNPRYQVTQFGKPVTLSCSQTLNHNVMYWYQQKSSQAPKLLFHYYDKDFNNEADTPDNFQSRRPNTSFCFLDIRSPGLGDTAMYLCATSRDLISTDTQYFGPGTRLTVL.

The V and J genes are TRBV5-1 and TRBJ2-7; D remains unclear. Germline loops: CDR1 SGHRS, CDR2 YFSETQ. The CDR3 has 14 amino acids. The V end was cut by 2 bases, the J end by 3 bases, with 12 bases between. Here the CDR3 reads CASSFGPSSYEQYF. Written as DNA, the CDR3 is TGCGCCAGCAGCTTCGGTCCGTCGAGCTACGAGCAGTACTTC.

The V gene is TRBV12-5, the J gene TRBJ1-2; TRBD1 aligns across 9 bases. This CDR3 region has 17 residues. The junction had 6 bases not matched to a gene; V was cut back by 1 base and J by 0 bases. Germline V lookup: CDR1 LGHNT, CDR2 FRNRAP. CDR3 DNA sequence: TGTGCTAGTGGTTTGGGGGGACAGGGACTGACTAACTATGGCTACACCTTC. It encodes CASGLGGQGLTNYGYTF.

The chain carries TRBV5-4 and TRBJ1-2; D remains unclear. V dropped 4 bases and J dropped 4 bases, with 11 bases sitting between them. The germline V gene has CDR1 SGHNT and CDR2 YYREEE (reference sequence). The CDR3 totals 13 residues. The CDR3 coding sequence is TGTGCCAGCAGCCCGGACCGGGGCTATGGCTACACCTTC. Residues: CASSPDRGYGYTF.

The chain uses TRBV4-1 and TRBJ1-2, with a weak D call TRBD1 (6 bases). Between the trimmed V and J ends, which lost 5 bases and 5 bases, there was a span of 15 bases. Germline V gives CDR1 MGHRA, CDR2 YSYEKL. This CDR3 has 14 amino acids. The CDR3 region has the DNA TGCGCCAGCAGCACCCGACTACAGGGTTATGGCTACACCTTC. As protein: CASSTRLQGYGYTF.

The chain employs TRBV6-5 and TRBJ1-2, with 7 nucleotides matching TRBD1. The CDR3 sequence is 12 residues long. The germline V gene has CDR1 MNHEY and CDR2 SVGAGI. Unmatched junction bases numbered 5, after V lost 5 bases and J lost 8 bases. CDR3 loop: CASSRQGDGYTF. CDR3 DNA: TGTGCCAGCAGTAGACAGGGTGACGGCTACACCTTC.

The V gene is TRBV4-1, the J gene TRBJ1-2, with 8 nucleotides matching TRBD1. The length of the CDR3 is 15 residues. CDR1 is MGHRA, CDR2 YSYEKL, per germline. V lost 1 base and J lost 3; bases outside the gene matches: 4. The CDR3 spells CASSQVGDRHYGYTF. The DNA of the CDR3 is TGCGCCAGCAGCCAAGTGGGGGACAGGCACTATGGCTACACCTTC.